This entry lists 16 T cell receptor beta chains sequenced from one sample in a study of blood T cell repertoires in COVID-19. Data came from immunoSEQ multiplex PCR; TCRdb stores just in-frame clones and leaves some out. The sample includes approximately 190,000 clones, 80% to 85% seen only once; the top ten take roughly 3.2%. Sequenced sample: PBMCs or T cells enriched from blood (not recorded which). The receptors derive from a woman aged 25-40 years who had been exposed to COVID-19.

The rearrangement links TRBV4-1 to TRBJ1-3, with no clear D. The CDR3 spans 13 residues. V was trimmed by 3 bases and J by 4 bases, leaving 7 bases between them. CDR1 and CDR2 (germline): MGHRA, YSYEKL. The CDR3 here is CASSQNTGNTIYF. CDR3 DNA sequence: TGCGCCAGCAGCCAGAACACCGGAAACACCATATATTTT.

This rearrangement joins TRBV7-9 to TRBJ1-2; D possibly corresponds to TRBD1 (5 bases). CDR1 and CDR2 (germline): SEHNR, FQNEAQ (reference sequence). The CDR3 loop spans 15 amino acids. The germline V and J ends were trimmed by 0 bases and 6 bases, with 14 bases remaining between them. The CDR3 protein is CASSLAEGTVDGYTF. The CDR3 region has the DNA TGTGCCAGCAGCTTAGCGGAGGGGACGGTAGATGGCTACACCTTC.

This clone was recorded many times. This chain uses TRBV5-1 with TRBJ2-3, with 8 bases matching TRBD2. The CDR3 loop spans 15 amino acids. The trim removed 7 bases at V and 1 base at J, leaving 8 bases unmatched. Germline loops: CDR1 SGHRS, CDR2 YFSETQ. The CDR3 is CASDPKAGGTDTQYF. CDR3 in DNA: TGCGCCAGCGACCCGAAAGCGGGGGGCACAGATACGCAGTATTTT. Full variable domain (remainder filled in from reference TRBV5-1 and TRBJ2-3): KAGVTQTPRYLIKTRGQQVTLSCSPISGHRSVSWYQQTPGQGLQFLFEYFSETQRNKGNFPGRFSGRQFSNSRSEMNVSTLELGDSALYLCASDPKAGGTDTQYFGPGTRLTVL.

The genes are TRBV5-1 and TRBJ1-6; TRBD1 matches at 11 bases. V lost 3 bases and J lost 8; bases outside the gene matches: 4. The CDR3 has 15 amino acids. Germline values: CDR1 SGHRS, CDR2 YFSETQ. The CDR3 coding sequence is TGCGCCAGCAGCTGGGGACAGGGGGGAGATTCACCCCTCCACTTT. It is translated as CASSWGQGGDSPLHF.

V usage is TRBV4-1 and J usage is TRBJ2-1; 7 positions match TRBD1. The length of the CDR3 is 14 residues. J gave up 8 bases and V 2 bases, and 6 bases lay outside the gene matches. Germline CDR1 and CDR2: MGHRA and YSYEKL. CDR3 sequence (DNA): TGCGCCAGCAGCCAACCGACAGGGTTCTATGAGCAGTTCTTC. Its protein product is CASSQPTGFYEQFF.

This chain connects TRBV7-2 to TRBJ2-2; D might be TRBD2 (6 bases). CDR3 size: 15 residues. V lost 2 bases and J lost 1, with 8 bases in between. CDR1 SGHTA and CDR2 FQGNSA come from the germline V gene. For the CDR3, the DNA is TGTGCCAGCAGCTTACAAGCGGGGAACACCGGGGAGCTGTTTTTT. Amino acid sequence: CASSLQAGNTGELFF. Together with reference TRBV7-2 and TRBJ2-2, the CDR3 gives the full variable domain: GAGVSQSPSNKVTEKGKDVELRCDPISGHTALYWYRQSLGQGLEFLIYFQGNSAPDKSGLPSDRFSAERTGGSVSTLTIQRTQQEDSAVYLCASSLQAGNTGELFFGEGSRLTVL.

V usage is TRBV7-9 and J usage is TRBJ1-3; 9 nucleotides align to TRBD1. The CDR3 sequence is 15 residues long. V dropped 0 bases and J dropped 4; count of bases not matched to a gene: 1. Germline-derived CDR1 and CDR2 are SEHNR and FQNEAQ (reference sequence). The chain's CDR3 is CASSLAGTGGNTIYF. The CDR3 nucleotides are TGTGCCAGCAGCTTAGCCGGGACAGGGGGAAACACCATATATTTT. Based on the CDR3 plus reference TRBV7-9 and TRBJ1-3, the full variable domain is DTGVSQNPRHKITKRGQNVTFRCDPISEHNRLYWYRQTLGQGPEFLTYFQNEAQLEKSRLLSDRFSAERPKGSFSTLEIQRTEQGDSAMYLCASSLAGTGGNTIYFGEGSWLTVV.

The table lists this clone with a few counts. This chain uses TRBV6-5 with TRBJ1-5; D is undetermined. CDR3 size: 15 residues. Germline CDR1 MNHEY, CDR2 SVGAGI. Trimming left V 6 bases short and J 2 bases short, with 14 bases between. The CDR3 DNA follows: TGTGCCAGCAGCCGACTCGAGGAGGGCAATCAGCCCCAGCATTTT. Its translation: CASSRLEEGNQPQHF.

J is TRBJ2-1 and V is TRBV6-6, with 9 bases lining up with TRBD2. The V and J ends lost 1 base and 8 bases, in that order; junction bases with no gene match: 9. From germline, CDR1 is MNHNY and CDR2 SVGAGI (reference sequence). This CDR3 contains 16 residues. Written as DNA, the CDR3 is TGTGCCAGCAGTTACTTCAAGGGTGGCGGGGGGGATGAGCAGTTCTTC. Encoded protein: CASSYFKGGGGDEQFF.

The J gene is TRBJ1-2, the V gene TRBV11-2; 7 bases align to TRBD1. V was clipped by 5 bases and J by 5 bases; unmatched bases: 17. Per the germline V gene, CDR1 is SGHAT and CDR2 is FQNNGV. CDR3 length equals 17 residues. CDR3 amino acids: CASSILTRDSIKYGYTF. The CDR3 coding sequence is TGTGCCAGCAGCATCCTAACCCGGGACAGCATAAAATATGGCTACACCTTC.

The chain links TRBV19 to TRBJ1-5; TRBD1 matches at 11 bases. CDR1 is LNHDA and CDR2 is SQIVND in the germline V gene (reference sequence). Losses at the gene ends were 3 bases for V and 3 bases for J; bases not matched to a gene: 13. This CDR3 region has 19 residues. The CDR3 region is CASSISGQGAQRLNQPQHF. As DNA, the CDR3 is TGTGCCAGTAGTATCTCAGGACAGGGGGCTCAGAGGCTCAATCAGCCCCAGCATTTT.

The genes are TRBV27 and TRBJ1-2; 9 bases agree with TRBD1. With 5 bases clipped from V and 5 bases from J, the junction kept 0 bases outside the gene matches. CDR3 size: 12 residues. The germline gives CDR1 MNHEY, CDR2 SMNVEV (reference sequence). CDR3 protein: CASSGTGYGYTF. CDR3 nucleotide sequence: TGTGCCAGCAGTGGGACAGGGTATGGCTACACCTTC.

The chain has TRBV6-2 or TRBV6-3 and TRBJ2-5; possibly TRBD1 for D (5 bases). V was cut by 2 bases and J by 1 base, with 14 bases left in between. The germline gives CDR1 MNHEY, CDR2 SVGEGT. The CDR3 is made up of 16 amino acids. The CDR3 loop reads CASSYSRVRAQETQYF. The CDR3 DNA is TGTGCCAGCAGTTACAGCAGGGTTAGGGCCCAAGAGACCCAGTACTTC.

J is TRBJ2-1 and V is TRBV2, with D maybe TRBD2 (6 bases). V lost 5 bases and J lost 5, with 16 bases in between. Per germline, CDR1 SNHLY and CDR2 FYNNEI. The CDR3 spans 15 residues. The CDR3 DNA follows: TGTGCCAGCAGTACCCCTGACGGAGGGAACAATGAGCAGTTCTTC. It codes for CASSTPDGGNNEQFF. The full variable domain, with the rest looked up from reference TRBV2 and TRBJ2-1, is EPEVTQTPSHQVTQMGQEVILRCVPISNHLYFYWYRQILGQKVEFLVSFYNNEISEKSEIFDDQFSVERPDGSNFTLKIRSTKLEDSAMYFCASSTPDGGNNEQFFGPGTRLTVL.

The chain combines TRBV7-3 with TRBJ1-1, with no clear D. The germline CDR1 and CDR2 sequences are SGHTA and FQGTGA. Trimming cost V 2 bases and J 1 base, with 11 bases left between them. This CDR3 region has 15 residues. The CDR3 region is CASSLLNSPNTEAFF. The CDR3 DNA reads TGTGCCAGCAGCTTACTGAACAGTCCGAACACTGAAGCTTTCTTT.

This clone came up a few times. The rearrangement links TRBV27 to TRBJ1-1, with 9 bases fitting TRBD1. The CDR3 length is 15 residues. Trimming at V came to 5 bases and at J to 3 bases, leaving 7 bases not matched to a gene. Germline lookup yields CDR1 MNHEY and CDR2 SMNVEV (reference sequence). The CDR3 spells CASSLQGAKDTEAFF. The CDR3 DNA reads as TGTGCCAGCAGTCTACAGGGGGCGAAGGACACTGAAGCTTTCTTT.